This T cell receptor (beta chain) was captured in a study of CXCR3-negative and CXCR3-positive naive CD8 T cells (dated by TCRdb to between 2018 and 2021). In terms of the full investigation: In total, about 135 million TRB reads were obtained, corresponding to roughly 1.5 +/- 0.3 million reads per library. Data from about 10 donors, pooled across two independent experiments, went into the diversity and physicochemical repertoire analyses. The TRBV-TRBJ cluster analysis covered naive subsets from roughly five donors and memory cells from 3 donors.

Comment on this clonotype: The antigen it recognizes is unknown.

Sequencing was carried out with a NextSeq 550. The Human TCR Profiling Kit (MiLaboratory) was used to prepare UMI-labeled 5' RACE TRB cDNA libraries. The full amount of extracted RNA was used for cDNA synthesis, and the full amount of resulting cDNA was used for PCR amplification. Libraries were prepared in parallel using an identical number of PCR cycles. The authors processed their data as follows. With a minimum of two reads required per UMI, MIGEC and MiXCR pulled out about 50,000 +/- 10,000 unique UMI-labeled TRB cDNA molecules from each library. An average of approximately 40,000 +/- 10,000 functional in-frame TRB CDR3 nucleotide clonotypes without stop codons was found per library. After downsampling to 5000 UMI-labeled TRB molecules per sample, diversity metrics such as normalized Shannon-Wiener and Chao1 were calculated in VDJtools. VDJtools was used to calculate clonotype-size-weighted physicochemical properties of the central five CDR3 residues, namely interaction energy, strength, volume and Kidera factor 4. Reprocessed by TCRdb, the reads give a single entry per CDR3 protein sequence, without DNA. TCRdb, not the authors, supplied the V and J calls. For this sample, the table gives approximately 88,000 distinct CDR3 sequences. The ten largest clones take up around 1.7% of the sample.

For every CD8+ T cell subset, some 310,000 cells were flow-sorted straight into RLT lysis buffer, and each subset was sorted in triplicate. Naive CD8+ T cells were defined stringently as CD45RO-CCR7+CD27+CD95- to exclude memory contaminants. Peripheral blood mononuclear cells were isolated from buffy coats using standard density gradient centrifugation. Naive CXCR3-negative and CXCR3-positive CD8+ T cells were flow-sorted using a FACSAria III. An RNeasy Mini Kit was used to extract total RNA from the sorted cells. Study-wide findings and limitations: Surface CD5, linked to self-reactivity in mice, was comparable between naive subsets; TCR interaction strength was therefore also inferred from TRB CDR3 physicochemical properties. Because CXCR3 expression was partially decreased after cryopreservation, freshly isolated PBMCs were used for most assays. Comparably high repertoire diversity was found in both naive subsets, whereas much lower repertoire diversity was found in memory CD8+ T cells. Naive CXCR3-negative and CXCR3-positive cells from the same donor showed similar TRBV-TRBJ usage, whereas memory cells showed distinct patterns. Compared with CXCR3-negative naive cells, CXCR3-positive naive cells had TRB CDR3s with higher hydrophobicity (lower Kidera factor 4), lower energy, and higher strength and volume indices.

This TCR was sampled from a human donor in good health. Some clones in this sample may be carry-over from other donors' samples. The sequenced sample was naive CXCR3- CD8+ T cells from blood. Sample cell subset or site, as interpreted from the label and publication: CD45RO-CCR7+CD27+CD95- naive CD8+ T cells lacking CXCR3 (TNR3-).

The CDR3 region: CASSHRLEFHEQYF. This receptor chain uses TRBV14 and TRBJ2-7; TCRdb's D gene call, TRBD2, goes unchecked for lack of DNA. The CDR3 sequence holds 14 residues, the cysteine and phenylalanine included. No DNA was logged. Per the germline V gene, SGHDN is the CDR1 and FVKESK is the CDR2. Where the CDR3 stops, the reference TRBV14 and TRBJ2-7 genes take over; the full variable domain is EAGVTQFPSHSVIEKGQTVTLRCDPISGHDNLYWYRRVMGKEIKFLLHFVKESKQDESGMPNNRFLAERTGGTYSTLKVQPAELEDSGVYFCASSHRLEFHEQYFGPGTRLTVT.